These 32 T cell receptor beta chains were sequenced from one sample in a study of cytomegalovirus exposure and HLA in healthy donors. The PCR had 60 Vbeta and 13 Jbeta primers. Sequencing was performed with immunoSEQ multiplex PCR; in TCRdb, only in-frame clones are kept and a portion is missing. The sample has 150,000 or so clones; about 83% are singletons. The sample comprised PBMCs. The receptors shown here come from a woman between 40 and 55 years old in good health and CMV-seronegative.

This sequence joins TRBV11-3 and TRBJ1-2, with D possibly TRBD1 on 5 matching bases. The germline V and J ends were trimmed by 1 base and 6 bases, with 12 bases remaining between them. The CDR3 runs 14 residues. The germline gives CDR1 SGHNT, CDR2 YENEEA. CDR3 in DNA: TGTGCCAGCAGCTTAGTGTGGTCGGGGGATGGCTACACCTTC. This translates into CASSLVWSGDGYTF.

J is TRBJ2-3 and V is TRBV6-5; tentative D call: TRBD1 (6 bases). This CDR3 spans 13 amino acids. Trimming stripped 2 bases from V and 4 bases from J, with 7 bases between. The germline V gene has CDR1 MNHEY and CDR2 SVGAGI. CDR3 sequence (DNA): TGTGCCAGCAGTTACAAGGGGGCAGATACGCAGTATTTT. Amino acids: CASSYKGADTQYF.

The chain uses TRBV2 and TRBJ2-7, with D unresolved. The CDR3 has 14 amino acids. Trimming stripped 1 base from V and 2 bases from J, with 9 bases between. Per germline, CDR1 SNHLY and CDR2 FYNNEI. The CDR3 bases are TGTGCCAGCAGTGAAGTCAGGTCTACCTACGAGCAGTACTTC. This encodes CASSEVRSTYEQYF.

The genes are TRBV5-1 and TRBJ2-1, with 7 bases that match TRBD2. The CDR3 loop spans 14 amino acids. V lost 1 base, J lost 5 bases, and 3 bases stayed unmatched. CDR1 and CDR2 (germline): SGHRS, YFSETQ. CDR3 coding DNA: TGCGCCAGCAGCTTGACGGGAGGCAACAATGAGCAGTTCTTC. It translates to CASSLTGGNNEQFF.

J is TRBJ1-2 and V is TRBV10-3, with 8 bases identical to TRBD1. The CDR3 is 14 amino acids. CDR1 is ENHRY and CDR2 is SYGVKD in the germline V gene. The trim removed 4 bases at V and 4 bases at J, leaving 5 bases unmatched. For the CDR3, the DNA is TGTGCCATCAGTGCGGGACAGGAATTCTATGGCTACACCTTC. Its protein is CAISAGQEFYGYTF.

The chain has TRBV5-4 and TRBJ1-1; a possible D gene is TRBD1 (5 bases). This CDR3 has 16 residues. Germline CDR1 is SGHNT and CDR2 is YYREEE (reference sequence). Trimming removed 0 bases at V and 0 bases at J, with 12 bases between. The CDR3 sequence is CASSLGGGGMNTEAFF. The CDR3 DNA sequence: TGTGCCAGCAGCTTGGGCGGGGGGGGGATGAACACTGAAGCTTTCTTT.

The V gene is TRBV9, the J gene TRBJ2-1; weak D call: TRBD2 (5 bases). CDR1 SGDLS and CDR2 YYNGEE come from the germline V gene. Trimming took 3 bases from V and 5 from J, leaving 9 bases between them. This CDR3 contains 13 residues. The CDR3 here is CASSAGLNNEQFF. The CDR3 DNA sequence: TGTGCCAGCAGCGCAGGACTGAACAATGAGCAGTTCTTC.

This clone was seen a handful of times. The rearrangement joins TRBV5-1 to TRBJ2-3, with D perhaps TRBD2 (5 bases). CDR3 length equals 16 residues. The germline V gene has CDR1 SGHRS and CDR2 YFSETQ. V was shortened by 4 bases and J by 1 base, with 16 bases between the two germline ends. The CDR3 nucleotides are TGCGCCAGCAGCCTATCGGAGAGTAGCGGCACAGATACGCAGTATTTT. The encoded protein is CASSLSESSGTDTQYF. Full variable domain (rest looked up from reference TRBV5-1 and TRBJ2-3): KAGVTQTPRYLIKTRGQQVTLSCSPISGHRSVSWYQQTPGQGLQFLFEYFSETQRNKGNFPGRFSGRQFSNSRSEMNVSTLELGDSALYLCASSLSESSGTDTQYFGPGTRLTVL.

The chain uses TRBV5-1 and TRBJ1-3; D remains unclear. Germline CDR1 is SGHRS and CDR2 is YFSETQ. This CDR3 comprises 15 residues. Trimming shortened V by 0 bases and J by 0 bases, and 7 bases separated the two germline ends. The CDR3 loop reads CASSLGPSSGNTIYF. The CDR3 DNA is TGCGCCAGCAGCTTGGGACCTAGCTCTGGAAACACCATATATTTT.

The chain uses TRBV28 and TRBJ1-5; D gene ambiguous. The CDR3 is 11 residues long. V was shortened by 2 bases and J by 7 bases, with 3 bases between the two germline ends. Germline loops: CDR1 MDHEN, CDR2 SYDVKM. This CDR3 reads CASSLGQPQHF. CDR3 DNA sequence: TGTGCCAGCAGTTTAGGCCAGCCCCAGCATTTT.

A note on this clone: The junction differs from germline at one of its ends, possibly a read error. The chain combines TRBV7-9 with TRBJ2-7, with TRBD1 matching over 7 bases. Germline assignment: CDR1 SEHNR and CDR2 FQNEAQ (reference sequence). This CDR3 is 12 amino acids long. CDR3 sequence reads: CASSLGQSSVNF. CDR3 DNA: TGTGCCAGCAGCTTGGGACAGTCCTCCGTGAACTTC.

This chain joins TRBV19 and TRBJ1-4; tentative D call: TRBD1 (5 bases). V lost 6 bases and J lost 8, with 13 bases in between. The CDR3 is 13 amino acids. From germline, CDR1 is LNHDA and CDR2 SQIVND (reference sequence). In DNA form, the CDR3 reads TGTGCCAGTAGAGGCGCAGGGAGGGAAAAACTGTTTTTT. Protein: CASRGAGREKLFF.

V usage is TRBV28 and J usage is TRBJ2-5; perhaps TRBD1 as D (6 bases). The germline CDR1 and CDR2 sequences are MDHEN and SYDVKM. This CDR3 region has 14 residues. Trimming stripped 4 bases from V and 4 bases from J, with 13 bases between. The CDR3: CASSSSRGRETQYF. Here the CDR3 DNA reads TGTGCCAGCAGTTCCTCCAGGGGACGAGAGACCCAGTACTTC.

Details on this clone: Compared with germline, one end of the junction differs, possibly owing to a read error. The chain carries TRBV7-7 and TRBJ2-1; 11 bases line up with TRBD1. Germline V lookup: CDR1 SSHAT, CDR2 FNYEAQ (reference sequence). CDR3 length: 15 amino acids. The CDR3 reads CASSLGQGAVYEQFF. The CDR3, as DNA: TGTGCTAGCAGCTTAGGACAGGGGGCCGTTTATGAGCAGTTCTTC.

CDR3 nucleotides: TGCGCCAGCAGCCAAGATGGTTCGGGATGGCGCGAGCAGTACTTC. Its protein product is CASSQDGSGWREQYF. The chain couples TRBV4-1 to TRBJ2-7, with a tentative D call TRBD2 (5 bases). CDR1 MGHRA and CDR2 YSYEKL come from the germline V gene. The CDR3 has 15 amino acids. With 0 bases removed from V and 6 bases from J, the gap between germline ends came to 15 bases.

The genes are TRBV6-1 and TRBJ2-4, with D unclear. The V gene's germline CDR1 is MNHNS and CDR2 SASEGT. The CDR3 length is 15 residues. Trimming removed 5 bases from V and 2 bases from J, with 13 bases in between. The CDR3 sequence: CASSLSGQSKNIQYF. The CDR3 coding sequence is TGTGCCAGCAGTCTCTCAGGCCAATCCAAAAACATTCAGTACTTC.

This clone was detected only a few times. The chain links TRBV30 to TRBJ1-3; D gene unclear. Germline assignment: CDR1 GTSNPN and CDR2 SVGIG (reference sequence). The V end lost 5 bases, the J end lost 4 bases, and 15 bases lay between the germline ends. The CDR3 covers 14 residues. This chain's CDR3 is CAWAHVSGGNTIYF. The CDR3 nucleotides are TGTGCCTGGGCCCACGTATCGGGGGGAAACACCATATATTTT. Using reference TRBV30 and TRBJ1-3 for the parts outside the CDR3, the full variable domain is SQTIHQWPATLVQPVGSPLSLECTVEGTSNPNLYWYRQAAGRGLQLLFYSVGIGQISSEVPQNLSASRPQDRQFILSSKKLLLSDSGFYLCAWAHVSGGNTIYFGEGSWLTVV.

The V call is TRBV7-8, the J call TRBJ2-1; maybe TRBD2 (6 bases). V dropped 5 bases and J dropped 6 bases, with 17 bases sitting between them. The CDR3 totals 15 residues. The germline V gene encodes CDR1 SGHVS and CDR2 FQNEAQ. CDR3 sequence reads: CASSPRRGEVNEQFF. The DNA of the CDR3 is TGTGCCAGCAGCCCTAGACGCGGGGAGGTCAATGAGCAGTTCTTC.

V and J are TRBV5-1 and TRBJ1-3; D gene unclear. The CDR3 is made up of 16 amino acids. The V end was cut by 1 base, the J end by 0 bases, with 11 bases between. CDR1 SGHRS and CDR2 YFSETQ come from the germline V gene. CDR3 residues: CASSLLGPSSGNTIYF. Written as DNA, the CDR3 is TGCGCCAGCAGCTTGCTGGGCCCCAGCTCTGGAAACACCATATATTTT.

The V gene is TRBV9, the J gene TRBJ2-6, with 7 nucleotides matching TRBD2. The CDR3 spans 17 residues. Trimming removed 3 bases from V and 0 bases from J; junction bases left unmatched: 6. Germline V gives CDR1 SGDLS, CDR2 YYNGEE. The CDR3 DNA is TGTGCCAGCAGCGCCTTAATAGCGGGCTCTGGGGCCAACGTCCTGACTTTC. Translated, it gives CASSALIAGSGANVLTF.

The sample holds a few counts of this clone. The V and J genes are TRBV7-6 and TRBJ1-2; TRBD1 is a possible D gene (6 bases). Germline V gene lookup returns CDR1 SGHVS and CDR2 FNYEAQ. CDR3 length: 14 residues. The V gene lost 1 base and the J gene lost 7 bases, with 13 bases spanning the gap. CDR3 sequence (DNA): TGTGCCAGCAGCTTAGGTCAGGGGCTGAGTGGCTACACCTTC. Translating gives CASSLGQGLSGYTF. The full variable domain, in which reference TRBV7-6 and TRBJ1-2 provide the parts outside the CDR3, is GAGVSQSPRYKVTKRGQDVALRCDPISGHVSLYWYRQALGQGPEFLTYFNYEAQQDKSGLPNDRFSAERPEGSISTLTIQRTEQRDSAMYRCASSLGQGLSGYTFGSGTRLTVV.

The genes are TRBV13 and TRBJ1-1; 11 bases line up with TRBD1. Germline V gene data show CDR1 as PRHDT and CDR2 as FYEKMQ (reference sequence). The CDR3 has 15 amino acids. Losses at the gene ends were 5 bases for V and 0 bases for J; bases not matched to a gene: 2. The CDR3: CASSGTGGLNTEAFF. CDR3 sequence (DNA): TGTGCCAGCAGCGGGACAGGGGGGCTGAACACTGAAGCTTTCTTT.

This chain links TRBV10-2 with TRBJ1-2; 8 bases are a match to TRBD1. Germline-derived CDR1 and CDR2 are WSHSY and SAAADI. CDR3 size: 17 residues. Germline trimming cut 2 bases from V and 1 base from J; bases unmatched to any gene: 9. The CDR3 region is CASSETRQGWDNYGYTF. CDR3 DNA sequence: TGCGCCAGCAGTGAGACACGACAGGGGTGGGATAACTATGGCTACACCTTC.

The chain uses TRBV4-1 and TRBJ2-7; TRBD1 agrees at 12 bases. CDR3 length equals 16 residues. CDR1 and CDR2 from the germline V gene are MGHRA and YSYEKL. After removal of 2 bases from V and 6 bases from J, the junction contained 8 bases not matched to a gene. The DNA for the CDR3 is TGCGCCAGCAGCCAATTCGTAAGGGACAGGGGGCCCGAGCAGTACTTC. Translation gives CASSQFVRDRGPEQYF.

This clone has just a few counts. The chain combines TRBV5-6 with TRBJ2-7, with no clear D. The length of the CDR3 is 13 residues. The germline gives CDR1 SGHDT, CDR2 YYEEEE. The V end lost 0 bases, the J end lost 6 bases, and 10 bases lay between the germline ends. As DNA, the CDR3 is TGTGCCAGCAGCTTGGACCGATGGGCCGAGCAGTACTTC. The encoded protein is CASSLDRWAEQYF.

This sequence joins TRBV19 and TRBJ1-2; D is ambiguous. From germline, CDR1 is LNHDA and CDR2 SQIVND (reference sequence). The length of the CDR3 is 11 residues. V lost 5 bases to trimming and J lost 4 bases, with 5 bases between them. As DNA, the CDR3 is TGTGCCAGTAGTCTCTCCTATGGCTACACCTTC. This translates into CASSLSYGYTF.

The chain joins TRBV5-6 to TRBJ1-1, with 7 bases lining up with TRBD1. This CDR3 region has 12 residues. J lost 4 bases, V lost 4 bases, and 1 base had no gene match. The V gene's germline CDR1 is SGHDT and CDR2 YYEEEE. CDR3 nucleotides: TGTGCCAGCAGCCCAGGGGGCACTGAAGCTTTCTTT. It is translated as CASSPGGTEAFF.

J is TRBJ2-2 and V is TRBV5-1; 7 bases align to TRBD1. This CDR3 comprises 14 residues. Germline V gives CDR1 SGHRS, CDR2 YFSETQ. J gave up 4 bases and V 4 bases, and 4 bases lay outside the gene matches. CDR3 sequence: CASSPGQITGELFF. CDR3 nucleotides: TGCGCCAGCAGCCCGGGACAGATCACCGGGGAGCTGTTTTTT. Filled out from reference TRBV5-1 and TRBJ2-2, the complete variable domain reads KAGVTQTPRYLIKTRGQQVTLSCSPISGHRSVSWYQQTPGQGLQFLFEYFSETQRNKGNFPGRFSGRQFSNSRSEMNVSTLELGDSALYLCASSPGQITGELFFGEGSRLTVL.

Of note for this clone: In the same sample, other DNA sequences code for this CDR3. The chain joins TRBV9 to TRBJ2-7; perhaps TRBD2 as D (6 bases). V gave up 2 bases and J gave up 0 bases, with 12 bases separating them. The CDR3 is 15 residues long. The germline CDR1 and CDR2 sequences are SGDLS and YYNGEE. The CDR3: CASSVGTGASYEQYF. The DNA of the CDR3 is TGTGCCAGCAGCGTCGGGACTGGCGCCTCCTACGAGCAGTACTTC.

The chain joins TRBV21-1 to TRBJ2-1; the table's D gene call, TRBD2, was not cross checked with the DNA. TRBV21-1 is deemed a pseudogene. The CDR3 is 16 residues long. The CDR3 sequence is CASRYTMYSMDNEQFF. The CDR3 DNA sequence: TGTGCCAGCAGGTATACCATGTACTCAATGGACAATGAGCAGTTCTTC.

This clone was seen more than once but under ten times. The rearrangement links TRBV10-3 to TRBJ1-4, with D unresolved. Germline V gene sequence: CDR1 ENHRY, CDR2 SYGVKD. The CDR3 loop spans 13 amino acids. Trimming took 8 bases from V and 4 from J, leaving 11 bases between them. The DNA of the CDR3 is TGTGCCATCCAAGGCGGATATAATGAAAAACTGTTTTTT. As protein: CAIQGGYNEKLFF.

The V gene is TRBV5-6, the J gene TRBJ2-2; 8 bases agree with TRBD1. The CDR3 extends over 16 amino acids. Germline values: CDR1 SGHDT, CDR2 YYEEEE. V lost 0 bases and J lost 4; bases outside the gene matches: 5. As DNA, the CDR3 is TGTGCCAGCAGCTTGGAGACAGGGGCTGGCACCGGGGAGCTGTTTTTT. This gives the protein CASSLETGAGTGELFF.